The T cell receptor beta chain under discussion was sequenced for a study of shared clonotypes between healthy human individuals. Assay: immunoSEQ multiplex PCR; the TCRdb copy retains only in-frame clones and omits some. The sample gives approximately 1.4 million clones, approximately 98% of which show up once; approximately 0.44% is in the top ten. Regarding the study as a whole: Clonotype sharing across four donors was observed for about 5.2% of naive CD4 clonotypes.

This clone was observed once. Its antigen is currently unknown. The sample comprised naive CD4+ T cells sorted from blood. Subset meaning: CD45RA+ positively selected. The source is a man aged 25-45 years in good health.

The CDR3 sequence is CASSPPGGTSGNNEQFF. The CDR3 region has the DNA TGTGCCAGCAGCCCACCCGGCGGGACTAGCGGAAACAATGAGCAGTTCTTC. The chain joins TRBV7-2 to TRBJ2-1, with 11 positions matching TRBD2. The CDR3 is 17 residues long. Looked up from germline, CDR1 is SGHTA and CDR2 is FQGNSA. Trimming removed 5 bases from V and 5 bases from J; junction bases left unmatched: 11. Supplemented by reference TRBV7-2 and TRBJ2-1, the full variable domain reads GAGVSQSPSNKVTEKGKDVELRCDPISGHTALYWYRQSLGQGLEFLIYFQGNSAPDKSGLPSDRFSAERTGGSVSTLTIQRTQQEDSAVYLCASSPPGGTSGNNEQFFGPGTRLTVL.